This T cell receptor beta chain was identified in a study of blood T cells in healthy people across ages. V lost 7 bases and J 2 bases, leaving 18 bases between the germline ends. The germline V gene has CDR1 DFQATT and CDR2 SNEGSKA (reference sequence). This CDR3 has 15 amino acids. A second PCR, run for about 7 to 12 cycles, used a sample-barcoded 5' primer plus a J-beta primer mix. Using its own MiXCR run on the 5' RACE reads, TCRdb lists one record per CDR3 protein. The table includes under 1,000,000 distinct CDR3 sequences, 46% detected once. Sample: blood. The clonotype was recovered from a man older than 75 in good health. This sequence joins TRBV20-1 and TRBJ1-5; D might be TRBD1 (6 bases). CDR3 nucleotide sequence: TGCAGTGTCGGCGGGGGCGCGGGTGGCAATCAGCCCCAGCATTTT. Residues: CSVGGGAGGNQPQHF.